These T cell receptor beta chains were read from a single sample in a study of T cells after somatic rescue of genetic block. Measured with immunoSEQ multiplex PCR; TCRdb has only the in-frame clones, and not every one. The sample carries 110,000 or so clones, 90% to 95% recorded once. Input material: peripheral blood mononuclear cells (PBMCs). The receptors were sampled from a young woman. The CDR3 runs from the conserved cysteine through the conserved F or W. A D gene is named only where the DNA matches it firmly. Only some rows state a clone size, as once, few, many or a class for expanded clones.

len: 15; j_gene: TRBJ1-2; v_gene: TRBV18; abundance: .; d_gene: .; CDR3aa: CASSPPSSNNYGYTF; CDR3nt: TGTGCCAGCTCACCACCGTCGTCAAATAACTATGGCTACACCTTC
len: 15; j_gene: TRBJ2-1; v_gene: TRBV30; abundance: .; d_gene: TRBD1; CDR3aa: CAWTVAGGSYNEQFF; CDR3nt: TGTGCCTGGACCGTGGCAGGGGGCTCCTACAATGAGCAGTTCTTC
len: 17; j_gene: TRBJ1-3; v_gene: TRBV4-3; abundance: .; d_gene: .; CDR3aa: CASSQARAGSPGNTIYF; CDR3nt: TGCGCCAGCAGCCAAGCCCGGGCCGGGTCCCCTGGAAACACCATATATTTT
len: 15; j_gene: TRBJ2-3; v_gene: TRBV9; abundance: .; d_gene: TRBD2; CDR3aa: CASSVVGWEGDTQYF; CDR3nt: TGTGCCAGCAGCGTAGTGGGCTGGGAGGGAGATACGCAGTATTTT
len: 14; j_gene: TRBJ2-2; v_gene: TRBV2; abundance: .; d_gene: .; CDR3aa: CASSVRMNTGELFF; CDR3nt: TGTGCCAGCAGTGTGCGGATGAACACCGGGGAGCTGTTTTTT
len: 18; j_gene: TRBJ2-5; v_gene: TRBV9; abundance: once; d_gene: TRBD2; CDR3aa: CASSRLGLAETNQETQYF; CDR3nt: TGTGCCAGCAGCCGTCTAGGACTAGCGGAGACCAACCAAGAGACCCAGTACTTC
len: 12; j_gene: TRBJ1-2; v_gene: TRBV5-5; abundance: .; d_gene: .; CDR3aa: CASSRRADGYTF; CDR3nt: TGTGCCAGCAGCCGGAGGGCGGATGGCTACACCTTC
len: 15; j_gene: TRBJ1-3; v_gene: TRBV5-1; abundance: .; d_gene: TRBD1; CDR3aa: CASSLVGQDANTIYF; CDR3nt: TGCGCCAGCAGCTTGGTTGGACAGGACGCAAACACCATATATTTT
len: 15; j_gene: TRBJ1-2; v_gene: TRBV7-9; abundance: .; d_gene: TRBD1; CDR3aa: CASSLTGQGVYGYTF; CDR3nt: TGTGCCAGCAGCTTAACGGGACAGGGGGTTTATGGCTACACCTTC
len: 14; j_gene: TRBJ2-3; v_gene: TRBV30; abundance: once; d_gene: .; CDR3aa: CAWSEGPSTDTQYF; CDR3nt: TGTGCCTGGTCGGAGGGTCCGAGCACAGATACGCAGTATTTT
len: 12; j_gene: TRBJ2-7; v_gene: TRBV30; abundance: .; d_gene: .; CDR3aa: CAWSVQGYEQYF; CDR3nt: TGTGCCTGGAGTGTTCAAGGCTACGAGCAGTACTTC
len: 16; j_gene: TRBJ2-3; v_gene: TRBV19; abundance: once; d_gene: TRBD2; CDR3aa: CASSWGLAGGTDTQYF; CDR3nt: TGTGCCAGTAGTTGGGGACTAGCGGGGGGCACAGATACGCAGTATTTT
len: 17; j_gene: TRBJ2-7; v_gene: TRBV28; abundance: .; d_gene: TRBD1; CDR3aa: CASSPTRRTGGTYEQYF; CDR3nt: TGTGCCAGCAGTCCGACCCGAAGGACAGGGGGAACCTACGAGCAGTACTTC
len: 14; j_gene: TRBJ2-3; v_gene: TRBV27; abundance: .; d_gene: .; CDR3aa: CASSLTESTDTQYF; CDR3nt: TGTGCCAGCAGTTTAACGGAGAGCACAGATACGCAGTATTTT
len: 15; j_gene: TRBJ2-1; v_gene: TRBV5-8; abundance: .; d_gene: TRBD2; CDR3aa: CASSLGLAGGNEQFF; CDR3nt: TGTGCCAGCAGCTTGGGACTAGCGGGGGGGAATGAGCAGTTCTTC
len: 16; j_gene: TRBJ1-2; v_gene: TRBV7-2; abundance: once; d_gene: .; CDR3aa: CASSPRPTGENYGYTF; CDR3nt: TGTGCCAGCAGCCCTAGGCCCACAGGAGAGAACTATGGCTACACCTTC
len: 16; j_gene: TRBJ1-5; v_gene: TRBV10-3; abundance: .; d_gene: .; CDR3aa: CAISGTGGDLGQPQHF; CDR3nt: TGTGCCATCAGTGGCACGGGAGGGGACCTTGGACAGCCCCAGCATTTT
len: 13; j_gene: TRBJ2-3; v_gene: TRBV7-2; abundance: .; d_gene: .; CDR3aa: CASSGGNTDTQYF; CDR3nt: TGTGCCAGCTCAGGGGGGAACACAGATACGCAGTATTTT
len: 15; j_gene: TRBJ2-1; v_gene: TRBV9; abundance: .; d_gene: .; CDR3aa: CASSADLSSYNEQFF; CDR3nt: TGTGCCAGCAGCGCCGACTTGTCCTCCTACAATGAGCAGTTCTTC
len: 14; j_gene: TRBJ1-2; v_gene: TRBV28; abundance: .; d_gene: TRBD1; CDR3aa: CASSLPGGVYGYTF; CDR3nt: TGTGCCAGCAGTTTACCAGGGGGAGTCTATGGCTACACCTTC
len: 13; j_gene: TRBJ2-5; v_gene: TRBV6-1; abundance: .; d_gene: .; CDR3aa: CASRTGQQETQYF; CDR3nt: TGTGCCAGCAGGACAGGACAGCAAGAGACCCAGTACTTC
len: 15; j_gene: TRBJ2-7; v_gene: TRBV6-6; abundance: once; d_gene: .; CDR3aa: CASDAGLAPRNEQYF; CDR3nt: TGTGCCAGTGACGCGGGCCTAGCCCCCAGGAACGAGCAGTACTTC
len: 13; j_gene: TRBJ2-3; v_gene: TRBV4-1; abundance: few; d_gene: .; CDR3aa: CASSQGVTDTQYF; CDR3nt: TGCGCCAGCAGCCAGGGAGTCACAGATACGCAGTATTTT
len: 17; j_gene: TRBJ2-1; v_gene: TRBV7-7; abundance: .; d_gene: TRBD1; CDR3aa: CASSLGVGQGSYNEQFF; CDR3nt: TGTGCCAGCAGCTTAGGGGTGGGACAGGGTTCCTACAATGAGCAGTTCTTC
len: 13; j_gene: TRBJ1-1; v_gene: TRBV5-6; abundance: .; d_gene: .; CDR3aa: CASSFGRDTEAFF; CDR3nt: TGTGCCAGCAGCTTTGGACGGGACACTGAAGCTTTCTTT
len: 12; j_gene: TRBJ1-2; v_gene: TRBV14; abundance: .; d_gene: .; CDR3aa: CASSQFGDGYTF; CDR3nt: TGTGCCAGCAGCCAGTTTGGGGATGGCTACACCTTC
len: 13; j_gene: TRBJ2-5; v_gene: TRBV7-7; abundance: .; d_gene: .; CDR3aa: CASSRGAEETQYF; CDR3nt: TGTGCCAGCAGCCGTGGGGCGGAGGAGACCCAGTACTTC
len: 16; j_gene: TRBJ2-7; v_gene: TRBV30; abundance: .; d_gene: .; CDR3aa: CAWSVLRGRGLYEQYF; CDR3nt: TGTGCCTGGAGTGTACTCCGGGGGAGGGGGCTCTACGAGCAGTACTTC
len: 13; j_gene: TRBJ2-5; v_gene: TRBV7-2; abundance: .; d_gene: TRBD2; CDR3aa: CASSPSGQETQYF; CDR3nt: TGTGCCAGCAGCCCTAGCGGTCAAGAGACCCAGTACTTC
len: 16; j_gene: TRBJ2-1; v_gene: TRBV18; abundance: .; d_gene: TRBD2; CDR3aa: CASSPDSGGGNNEQFF; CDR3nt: TGTGCCAGCTCACCTGATTCTGGCGGGGGGAACAATGAGCAGTTCTTC
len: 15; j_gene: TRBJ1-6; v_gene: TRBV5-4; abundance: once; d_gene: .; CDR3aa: CASSLGSSYNSPLHF; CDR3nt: TGTGCCAGCAGCCTAGGAAGCTCCTATAATTCACCCCTCCACTTT
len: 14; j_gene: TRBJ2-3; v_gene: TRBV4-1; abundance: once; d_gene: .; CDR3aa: CASSQPVVTDTQYF; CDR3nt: TGCGCCAGCAGCCAACCCGTCGTGACAGATACGCAGTATTTT
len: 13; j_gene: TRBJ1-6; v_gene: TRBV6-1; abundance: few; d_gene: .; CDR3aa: CASSEVRGSPLHF; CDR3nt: TGTGCCAGCAGTGAAGTTAGGGGTTCACCCCTCCACTTT
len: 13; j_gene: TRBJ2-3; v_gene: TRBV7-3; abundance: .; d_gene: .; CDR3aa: CASSSPQTDTQYF; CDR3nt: TGTGCCAGCAGCTCGCCTCAGACAGATACGCAGTATTTT
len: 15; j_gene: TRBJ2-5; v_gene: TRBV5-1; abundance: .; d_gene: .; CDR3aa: CASSLSGVPQETQYF; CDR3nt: TGCGCCAGCAGCTTGTCTGGGGTCCCACAAGAGACCCAGTACTTC
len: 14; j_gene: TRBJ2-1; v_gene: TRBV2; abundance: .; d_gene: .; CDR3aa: CASTLGGSYNEQFF; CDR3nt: TGTGCCAGCACCCTTGGGGGCTCCTACAATGAGCAGTTCTTC
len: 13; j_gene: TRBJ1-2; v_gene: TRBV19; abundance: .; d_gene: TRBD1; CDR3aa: CASSIQGQGAYTF; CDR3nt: TGTGCCAGTAGTATCCAAGGACAGGGGGCCTACACCTTC
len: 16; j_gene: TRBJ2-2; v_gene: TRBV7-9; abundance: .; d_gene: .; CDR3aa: CASSPEARLNTGELFF; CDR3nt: TGTGCCAGCAGCCCAGAGGCCCGGCTGAACACCGGGGAGCTGTTTTTT
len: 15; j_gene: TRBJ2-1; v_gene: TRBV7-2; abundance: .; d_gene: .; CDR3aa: CASSFWDRHPNEQFF; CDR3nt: TGTGCCAGCAGCTTTTGGGACCGACACCCCAATGAGCAGTTCTTC
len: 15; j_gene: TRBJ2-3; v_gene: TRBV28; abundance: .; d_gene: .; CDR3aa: CASSFSPDTTDTQYF; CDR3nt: TGTGCCAGCAGTTTCTCCCCTGACACCACAGATACGCAGTATTTT
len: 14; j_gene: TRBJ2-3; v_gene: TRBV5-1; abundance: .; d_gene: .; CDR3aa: CASSEDTPADTQYF; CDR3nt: TGCGCCAGCTCGGAGGACACCCCTGCAGATACGCAGTATTTT
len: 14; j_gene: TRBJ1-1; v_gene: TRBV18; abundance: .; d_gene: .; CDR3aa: CASSPRTTVPEAFF; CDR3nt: TGTGCCAGCTCACCACGAACGACGGTCCCTGAAGCTTTCTTT
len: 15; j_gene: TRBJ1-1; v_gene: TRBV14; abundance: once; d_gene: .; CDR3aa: CASSQDIVPSAEAFF; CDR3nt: TGTGCCAGCAGCCAAGATATCGTGCCAAGCGCTGAAGCTTTCTTT
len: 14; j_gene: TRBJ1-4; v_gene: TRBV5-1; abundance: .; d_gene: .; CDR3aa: CASSRGDGNEKLFF; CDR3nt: TGCGCCAGCAGCCGAGGGGACGGAAATGAAAAACTGTTTTTT
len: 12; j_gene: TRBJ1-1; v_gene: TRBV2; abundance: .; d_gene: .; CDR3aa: CASSEHSAAAFF; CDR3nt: TGTGCCAGCAGTGAACACAGCGCCGCGGCTTTCTTT
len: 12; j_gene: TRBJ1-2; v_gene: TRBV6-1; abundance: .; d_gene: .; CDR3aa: CASTGASGGYTF; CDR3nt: TGTGCCAGCACAGGGGCTTCTGGGGGCTACACCTTC
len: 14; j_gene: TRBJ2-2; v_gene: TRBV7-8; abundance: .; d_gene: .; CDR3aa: CASSFSINTGELFF; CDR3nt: TGTGCCAGCAGCTTTTCGATTAACACCGGGGAGCTGTTTTTT
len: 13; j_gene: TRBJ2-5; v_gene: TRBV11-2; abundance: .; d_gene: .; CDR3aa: CASRVGGQETQYF; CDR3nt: TGTGCCAGCAGGGTTGGGGGCCAAGAGACCCAGTACTTC
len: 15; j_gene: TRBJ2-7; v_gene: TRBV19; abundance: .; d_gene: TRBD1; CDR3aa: CASSIGPGGSYEQYF; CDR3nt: TGTGCCAGTAGTATAGGGCCAGGGGGTTCCTACGAGCAGTACTTC